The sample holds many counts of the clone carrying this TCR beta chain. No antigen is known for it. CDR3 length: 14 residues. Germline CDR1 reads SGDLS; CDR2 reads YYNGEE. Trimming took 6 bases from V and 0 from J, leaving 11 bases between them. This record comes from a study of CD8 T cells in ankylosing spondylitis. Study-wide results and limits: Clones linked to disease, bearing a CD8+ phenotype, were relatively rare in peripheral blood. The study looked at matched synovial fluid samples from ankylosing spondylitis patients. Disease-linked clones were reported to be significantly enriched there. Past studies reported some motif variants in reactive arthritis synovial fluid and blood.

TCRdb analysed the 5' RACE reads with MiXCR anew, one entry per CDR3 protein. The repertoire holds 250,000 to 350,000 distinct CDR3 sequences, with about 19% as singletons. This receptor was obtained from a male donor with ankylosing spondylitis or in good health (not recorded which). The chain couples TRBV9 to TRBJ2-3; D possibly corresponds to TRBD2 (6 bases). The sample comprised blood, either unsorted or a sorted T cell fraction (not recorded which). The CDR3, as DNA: TGTGCCAGCAACTTCGGGACTAGCACAGATACGCAGTATTTT. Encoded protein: CASNFGTSTDTQYF. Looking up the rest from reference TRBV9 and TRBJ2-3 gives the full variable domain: DSGVTQTPKHLITATGQRVTLRCSPRSGDLSVYWYQQSLDQGLQFLIQYYNGEERAKGNILERFSAQQFPDLHSELNLSSLELGDSALYFCASNFGTSTDTQYFGPGTRLTVL.